The present TCR beta chain was sequenced within a study of blood T cells in healthy people across ages. Using a J-beta primer mix together with a sample-barcoded 5' primer, a second PCR was run for about 6 to 12 cycles. TCRdb independently ran MiXCR on the 5' RACE reads; one entry per CDR3 protein. Here the sample spans around 1,900,000 distinct CDR3 sequences, 35% to 50% being singletons. Around 10 milliliters of peripheral blood were drawn from each donor. This clonotype was counted a few times. The V end lost 4 bases, the J end lost 8 bases, and 18 bases lay between the germline ends. From germline, CDR1 is MNHEY and CDR2 SVGEGT. This CDR3 is 16 amino acids long.

Sequenced sample: blood. The sequence derives from a human donor in good health. This sequence joins TRBV6-2 or TRBV6-3 and TRBJ2-6, with a tentative D call TRBD2 (5 bases). Here the CDR3 DNA reads TGTGCCAGCAGTTTAGCGACCGCGCTGGTATCCAACGTCCTGACTTTC. It codes for CASSLATALVSNVLTF.